Listed here are 19 T cell receptor beta chains from one sample, sequenced in a study of neoadjuvant anti-PD-1 for oral cavity cancer. TCRdb keeps only in-frame clones here, not all; method: immunoSEQ multiplex PCR. Here the sample spans about 16,000 clones, roughly 69% being singletons. Sequenced material: PBMCs, taken before nivolumab (anti-PD-1) treatment. Every receptor here comes from a person between 35 and 79 years old with oral cavity squamous cell carcinoma.

The chain combines TRBV19 with TRBJ1-1; D gene ambiguous. The CDR3 consists of 15 residues. Between the trimmed V and J ends, which lost 3 bases and 1 base, there was a span of 12 bases. CDR1 is LNHDA, CDR2 SQIVND, per germline (reference sequence). In DNA form, the CDR3 reads TGTGCCAGTAGTATGTCAAGGGCCGGGAACACTGAAGCTTTCTTT. This sequence encodes CASSMSRAGNTEAFF.

V usage is TRBV13 and J usage is TRBJ1-2, with unresolved D. V lost 8 bases and J lost 1, with 11 bases in between. CDR1 is PRHDT and CDR2 is FYEKMQ in the germline V gene (reference sequence). The length of the CDR3 is 13 residues. CDR3 DNA sequence: TGTGCCAGCCAGAGATGGGTTAACTATGGCTACACCTTC. Its protein product is CASQRWVNYGYTF. The full variable domain, completed using reference TRBV13 and TRBJ1-2, is AAGVIQSPRHLIKEKRETATLKCYPIPRHDTVYWYQQGPGQDPQFLISFYEKMQSDKGSIPDRFSAQQFSDYHSELNMSSLELGDSALYFCASQRWVNYGYTFGSGTRLTVV.

This sequence joins TRBV7-2 and TRBJ2-2; 7 nucleotides agree with TRBD1. Per germline, CDR1 SGHTA and CDR2 FQGNSA. This CDR3 has 14 amino acids. V shed 6 bases, J shed 7 bases, and the junction held 8 bases outside the gene matches. CDR3 residues: CASRQTGVVGELFF. Here the CDR3 DNA reads TGTGCCAGCAGGCAAACAGGGGTGGTCGGGGAGCTGTTTTTT.

This clone showed up just a few times. J is TRBJ2-5 and V is TRBV7-2, with a tentative D call TRBD2 (5 bases). Germline assignment: CDR1 SGHTA and CDR2 FQGNSA. The V end was cut by 2 bases, the J end by 2 bases, with 21 bases between. The CDR3 totals 18 residues. The CDR3 nucleotides read TGTGCCAGCAGCTTATCGACTCCTGGAGGCGCGATTCAAGAGACCCAGTACTTC. As protein: CASSLSTPGGAIQETQYF.

The gene calls are TRBV2 and TRBJ2-3; D call uncertain. The CDR3 length is 12 residues. CDR1 is SNHLY and CDR2 is FYNNEI in the germline V gene. V lost 2 bases and J 4 bases, leaving 4 bases between the germline ends. The CDR3 protein is CASSETSDTQYF. The CDR3 DNA reads TGTGCCAGCAGTGAAACCTCAGATACGCAGTATTTT.

This sequence joins TRBV5-4 and TRBJ1-2; D is uncertain. The CDR3 sequence is 13 residues long. CDR1 is SGHNT, CDR2 YYREEE, per germline (reference sequence). The V end was cut by 2 bases, the J end by 2 bases, with 7 bases between. CDR3 region: CASSLPGNYGYTF. The DNA of the CDR3 is TGTGCCAGCAGCTTACCCGGCAACTATGGCTACACCTTC.

The CDR3 nucleotides are TGTGCCAGCAGCAGTAGCGGGAGCGGGAGAACCGGGGAGCTGTTTTTT. Protein product: CASSSSGSGRTGELFF. V and J are TRBV28 and TRBJ2-2, with 9 bases matching TRBD2. Losses at the gene ends were 6 bases for V and 5 bases for J; bases not matched to a gene: 10. Germline assignment: CDR1 MDHEN and CDR2 SYDVKM. This CDR3 contains 16 residues.

The chain combines TRBV9 with TRBJ2-3; 8 nucleotides line up with TRBD2. CDR1 is SGDLS and CDR2 is YYNGEE in the germline V gene. The CDR3 is 16 residues long. V lost 0 bases and J lost 4; bases outside the gene matches: 7. CDR3 loop: CASSVERAGAADTQYF. The CDR3 coding sequence is TGTGCCAGCAGCGTAGAGCGAGCGGGAGCGGCAGATACGCAGTATTTT.

The J gene is TRBJ2-1, the V gene TRBV2; D may match TRBD1 or TRBD2 (6 bases each). The length of the CDR3 is 15 residues. The V and J ends lost 5 bases and 5 bases respectively, with 16 bases between them. Per germline, CDR1 SNHLY and CDR2 FYNNEI. The CDR3 DNA sequence: TGTGCCAGCAGTCCACGGGGCGGGACAAACAATGAGCAGTTCTTC. Its translation: CASSPRGGTNNEQFF.

Here the CDR3 DNA reads TGTGCCAGCAGCTCTGTCAGGGACGTGGCCGGGGAGCTGTTTTTT. Protein product: CASSSVRDVAGELFF. This rearrangement joins TRBV7-9 to TRBJ2-2; D is perhaps TRBD1 or TRBD2 (5 bases each). The CDR3 consists of 15 residues. Trimming removed 4 bases at V and 6 bases at J, with 15 bases between. Germline V gives CDR1 SEHNR, CDR2 FQNEAQ (reference sequence).

The V gene is TRBV19, the J gene TRBJ1-5; D is unclear. The V and J ends lost 7 bases and 1 base respectively, with 14 bases between them. Per the germline V gene, CDR1 is LNHDA and CDR2 is SQIVND (reference sequence). This CDR3 spans 15 amino acids. CDR3 bases: TGTGCCAGTAACATGGACCCGGGAAGCAATCAGCCCCAGCATTTT. It yields the protein CASNMDPGSNQPQHF.

V is TRBV25-1 and J is TRBJ2-3, with TRBD1 matching 9 bases. This CDR3 is built from 14 residues. Germline loops: CDR1 MGHDK, CDR2 SYGVNS. J was trimmed by 6 bases and V by 3 bases; bases with no gene match: 4. CDR3 protein: CASSETGGMDTQYF. The CDR3 DNA reads TGTGCCAGCAGTGAGACAGGGGGAATGGATACGCAGTATTTT.

DNA for the CDR3: TGTGCCAGCCGATCTCAGGGGAATCAGCCCCAGCATTTT. It specifies CASRSQGNQPQHF. This chain connects TRBV6-1 to TRBJ1-5; a weak D match, TRBD1 (6 bases). Germline assignment: CDR1 MNHNS and CDR2 SASEGT. V was clipped by 8 bases and J by 4 bases, with 12 bases between them. This CDR3 contains 13 residues.

The genes are TRBV29-1 and TRBJ1-5; TRBD1 is a possible D gene (5 bases). The CDR3 has 13 residues. Deletions cut 2 bases from V and 7 bases from J, with 12 bases between. The V gene's germline CDR1 is SQVTM and CDR2 ANQGSEA. Written as DNA, the CDR3 is TGCAGCGTTGAAACCGGCAGGGACCAGCCCCAGCATTTT. Translating gives CSVETGRDQPQHF.

The chain recombines TRBV29-1 with TRBJ2-7; D perhaps matches TRBD1 (6 bases). In germline, CDR1 is SQVTM, CDR2 ANQGSEA. The V end was cut by 4 bases, the J end by 5 bases, with 12 bases between. The CDR3 contains 12 residues. The CDR3 protein is CSVAQGMNEQYF. The CDR3 DNA reads TGCAGCGTTGCACAGGGTATGAACGAGCAGTACTTC.

The chain combines TRBV7-8 with TRBJ2-7; 9 positions agree with TRBD2. This CDR3 contains 14 residues. Germline CDR1 is SGHVS and CDR2 is FQNEAQ. The J segment lost 5 bases and the V segment lost 5 bases, leaving 7 bases of the junction unmatched. The CDR3 reads CASSLIAGDHEQYF. The CDR3 DNA follows: TGTGCCAGCAGCCTAATAGCGGGAGATCACGAGCAGTACTTC.

The CDR3 region is CASRTQEKTGELFF. The DNA of the CDR3 is TGTGCCAGTCGTACACAGGAGAAAACCGGGGAGCTGTTTTTT. The chain uses TRBV19 and TRBJ2-2, with TRBD1 as a possible D gene (5 bases). CDR3 length: 14 amino acids. Looked up from germline, CDR1 is LNHDA and CDR2 is SQIVND (reference sequence). The V end was cut by 8 bases, the J end by 5 bases, with 15 bases between.

The chain carries TRBV6-1 and TRBJ2-3; the D gene is possibly TRBD2 (5 bases). V lost 1 base, J lost 1 base, and 12 bases lay in between. CDR1 is MNHNS and CDR2 is SASEGT in the germline V gene. The CDR3 totals 16 residues. The CDR3 loop reads CASSEGTLIGTDTQYF. The CDR3 DNA follows: TGTGCCAGCAGTGAAGGGACTCTGATCGGCACAGATACGCAGTATTTT.

The chain links TRBV5-4 to TRBJ2-1, with D maybe TRBD2 (5 bases). Trimming stripped 0 bases from V and 0 bases from J, with 10 bases between. The V gene's germline CDR1 is SGHNT and CDR2 YYREEE (reference sequence). The CDR3 consists of 16 residues. CDR3 residues: CASSLDPSSSYNEQFF. The DNA for the CDR3 is TGTGCCAGCAGCTTGGACCCTAGCAGCTCCTACAATGAGCAGTTCTTC.